The sequence of this T cell receptor beta chain was determined in a study of shared clonotypes between healthy human individuals. CD45RA-negative memory and CD45RA+ naive subsets were split from the CD4+ cells. In the original workflow: Filtering differed, since immunoSEQ gave only junction sequences and no quality scores. The repertoire was sequenced with immunoSEQ multiplex PCR; TCRdb's copy has only in-frame clones and lacks some. V, J and clone size derive from that table, while D and trimming were established from the DNA sequence. This table has more than 150,000 clones, approximately 70% appearing once. The CDR3 spans 15 residues.

Sequencing used memory CD4+ T cells sorted from blood. The subset: CD45RA-negative fraction. The sequence came from a man aged 25-40 years in good health. This chain links TRBV12-1 with TRBJ1-2. TRBV12-1 constitutes a pseudogene. This CDR3 reads CASSFALREDYGYTF. The CDR3 region has the DNA TGTGCCAGCAGCTTCGCGTTAAGGGAGGACTATGGCTACACCTTC.